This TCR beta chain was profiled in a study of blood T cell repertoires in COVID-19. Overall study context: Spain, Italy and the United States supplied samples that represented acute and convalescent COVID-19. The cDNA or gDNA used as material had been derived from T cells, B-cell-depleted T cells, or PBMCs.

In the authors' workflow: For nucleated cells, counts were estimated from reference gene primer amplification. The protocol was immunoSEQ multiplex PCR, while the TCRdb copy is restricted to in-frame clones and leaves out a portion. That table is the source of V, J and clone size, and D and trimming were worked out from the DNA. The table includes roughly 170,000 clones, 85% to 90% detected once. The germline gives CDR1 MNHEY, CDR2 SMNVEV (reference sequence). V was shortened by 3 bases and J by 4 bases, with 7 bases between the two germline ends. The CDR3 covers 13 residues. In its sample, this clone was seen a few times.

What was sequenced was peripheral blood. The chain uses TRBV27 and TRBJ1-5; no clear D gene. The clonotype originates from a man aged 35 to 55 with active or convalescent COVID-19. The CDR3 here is CASSFSRNQPQHF. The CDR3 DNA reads TGTGCCAGCAGTTTTTCTCGTAATCAGCCCCAGCATTTT.